One sample yielded the 21 T cell receptor beta chains listed below, sequenced in a study of beta chain features in type 1 diabetes. The sequenced template was cDNA made from the entire isolated RNA. Repertoires were generated with immunoSEQ multiplex PCR, while TCRdb's copy carries only in-frame clones and drops some. The sample has over 100,000 clones; about two fifths are singletons. The sequenced material came from stem cell memory CD4+ T cells from blood. These receptors were taken from a woman under 30 in good health.

The chain uses TRBV19 and TRBJ2-3, with a tentative D call TRBD2 (6 bases). Trimming cost V 4 bases and J 6 bases, with 11 bases left between them. The germline CDR1 and CDR2 sequences are LNHDA and SQIVND (reference sequence). The length of the CDR3 is 13 residues. The CDR3 sequence is CASSKRAPDTQYF. CDR3 DNA sequence: TGTGCCAGTAGTAAGCGGGCCCCGGATACGCAGTATTTT.

The rearrangement links TRBV18 to TRBJ2-1, with D perhaps matching TRBD2 (6 bases). CDR3 length: 15 amino acids. Trimming took off 0 bases at V and 2 bases at J, with 8 bases between the two ends. Germline-derived CDR1 and CDR2 are KGHSH and LQKENI. This chain's CDR3 is CASSPPGLPYNEQFF. CDR3 DNA: TGTGCCAGCTCACCACCGGGACTCCCCTACAATGAGCAGTTCTTC.

This rearrangement joins TRBV29-1 to TRBJ2-7; TRBD1 matches 8 bases. This CDR3 has 15 amino acids. The V gene end was trimmed by 4 bases and the J gene end by 3 bases; junction bases not matched to a gene: 11. Germline CDR1 SQVTM, CDR2 ANQGSEA. The CDR3 sequence is CSVAPGQAGFYEQYF. DNA of the CDR3: TGCAGCGTTGCGCCGGGACAGGCCGGATTCTACGAGCAGTACTTC.

The chain combines TRBV10-2 with TRBJ1-1; D possibly corresponds to TRBD1 (5 bases). CDR1 is WSHSY, CDR2 SAAADI, per germline. V was trimmed by 6 bases and J by 0 bases, leaving 8 bases between them. This CDR3 contains 13 residues. The CDR3: CASRSGLNTEAFF. The CDR3 DNA follows: TGCGCCAGCAGATCAGGGTTGAACACTGAAGCTTTCTTT.

The rearrangement links TRBV15 to TRBJ1-2, with 9 bases identical to TRBD1. Germline V gene data show CDR1 as LNHNV and CDR2 as YYDKDF (reference sequence). CDR3 length: 18 residues. Losses at the gene ends were 5 bases for V and 5 bases for J; bases not matched to a gene: 18. CDR3 amino acids: CATSRYPGQGNRGYGYTF. The DNA of the CDR3 is TGTGCCACCAGCCGATACCCGGGACAGGGCAATAGAGGGTATGGCTACACCTTC.

This clone was observed a handful of times. The gene calls are TRBV28 and TRBJ1-5; D ambiguous. The V end was cut by 6 bases, the J end by 2 bases, with 17 bases between. CDR3 length equals 16 residues. The germline gives CDR1 MDHEN, CDR2 SYDVKM. The CDR3 sequence: CASRPIQVVGNQPQHF. The CDR3, as DNA: TGTGCCAGCAGACCCATTCAGGTTGTCGGCAATCAGCCCCAGCATTTT.

The J gene is TRBJ1-5, the V gene TRBV29-1, with TRBD1 identical over 8 bases. V was clipped by 5 bases and J by 4 bases; unmatched bases: 4. Germline assignment: CDR1 SQVTM and CDR2 ANQGSEA. The CDR3 loop spans 13 amino acids. CDR3 sequence reads: CSVKGQGNQPQHF. The CDR3, as DNA: TGCAGCGTTAAAGGACAGGGAAATCAGCCCCAGCATTTT.

The rearrangement joins TRBV5-1 to TRBJ1-4; no clear D gene. V was cut by 0 bases and J by 4 bases, with 7 bases left in between. The CDR3 has 14 amino acids. The germline V gene has CDR1 SGHRS and CDR2 YFSETQ. The CDR3: CASSLGLLNEKLFF. The CDR3 DNA follows: TGCGCCAGCAGCTTGGGACTGCTTAATGAAAAACTGTTTTTT.

The chain links TRBV7-9 to TRBJ1-2; perhaps TRBD1 as D (5 bases). The CDR3 is 13 amino acids. V shed 1 base and J shed 8 bases, with 11 bases lying between them. Germline CDR1 is SEHNR and CDR2 is FQNEAQ (reference sequence). The CDR3 spells CASSLGQHGGYTF. CDR3 bases: TGTGCCAGCAGCTTAGGACAGCACGGGGGCTACACCTTC.

V and J are TRBV9 and TRBJ2-2, with 9 nucleotides matching TRBD1. V lost 4 bases to trimming and J lost 4 bases; unmatched junction nucleotides: 5. The V gene's germline CDR1 is SGDLS and CDR2 YYNGEE. The CDR3 contains 15 residues. The CDR3 is CASSRQGGITGELFF. DNA for the CDR3: TGTGCCAGCAGCCGACAGGGGGGTATCACCGGGGAGCTGTTTTTT.

The chain employs TRBV2 and TRBJ1-5, with TRBD1 as a possible D gene (5 bases). Trimming pared 7 bases from V and 2 bases from J, leaving 12 bases between. CDR3 length: 14 amino acids. Germline V gene data show CDR1 as SNHLY and CDR2 as FYNNEI. The DNA of the CDR3 is TGTGCCAGCAACGCAGGGCCTGGCAATCAGCCCCAGCATTTT. Amino acid sequence: CASNAGPGNQPQHF.

The chain has TRBV6-6 and TRBJ2-3; 7 bases line up with TRBD2. CDR1 MNHNY and CDR2 SVGAGI come from the germline V gene (reference sequence). The CDR3 runs 15 residues. V was pared by 3 bases and J by 1 base, with 4 bases of the junction left unmatched. The CDR3 nucleotides read TGTGCCAGCAGTTATAGCCTAGCGGGCACAGATACGCAGTATTTT. Protein: CASSYSLAGTDTQYF.

This CDR3 reads CASSLTPSGSNNEQFF. In nucleotides, the CDR3 is TGCGCCAGCAGCCTAACCCCCAGCGGGTCCAACAATGAGCAGTTCTTC. V and J are TRBV5-1 and TRBJ2-1; tentatively, D is TRBD2 (6 bases). V was trimmed by 4 bases and J by 5 bases, leaving 19 bases between them. Germline CDR1 SGHRS, CDR2 YFSETQ. CDR3 length equals 16 residues.

The rearrangement joins TRBV28 to TRBJ2-5, with D tentatively TRBD2 (6 bases). Germline V gene sequence: CDR1 MDHEN, CDR2 SYDVKM. The CDR3 length is 14 residues. Trimming pared 6 bases from V and 4 bases from J, leaving 15 bases between. Here the CDR3 DNA reads TGTGCCAGCAGCCGCCGCCGGGGGAGAGAGACCCAGTACTTC. Translation gives CASSRRRGRETQYF.

V gene TRBV7-2 combines with J gene TRBJ2-7; 10 nucleotides match TRBD1. The CDR3 has 16 residues. V shed 5 bases and J 3 bases; nucleotides not matched to a gene: 10. CDR1 and CDR2 from the germline V gene are SGHTA and FQGNSA. The CDR3 DNA follows: TGTGCCAGCAGCCGTGACCGGGACAGGGGCTTCTACGAGCAGTACTTC. As protein: CASSRDRDRGFYEQYF.

This rearrangement joins TRBV25-1 to TRBJ1-3; D unclear. Germline loops: CDR1 MGHDK, CDR2 SYGVNS. V was clipped by 10 bases and J by 0 bases, with 7 bases between them. The CDR3 is made up of 12 amino acids. The DNA for the CDR3 is TGTGCCACTGAGAGCTCTGGAAACACCATATATTTT. It encodes CATESSGNTIYF. Combining the CDR3 with reference TRBV25-1 and TRBJ1-3 gives the whole variable domain EADIYQTPRYLVIGTGKKITLECSQTMGHDKMYWYQQDPGMELHLIHYSYGVNSTEKGDLSSESTVSRIRTEHFPLTLESARPSHTSQYLCATESSGNTIYFGEGSWLTVV.

This clone was recorded a few times. The rearrangement uses TRBV7-2 and TRBJ2-1; TRBD2 aligns across 11 bases. The CDR3 spans 15 residues. The germline V gene encodes CDR1 SGHTA and CDR2 FQGNSA. Trimming removed 6 bases from V and 5 bases from J; junction bases left unmatched: 6. The DNA for the CDR3 is TGTGCCAGCAGTCGACTAGCGGGAAGAGACAATGAGCAGTTCTTC. Protein sequence: CASSRLAGRDNEQFF.

There are a few counts of this clone. The chain couples TRBV7-9 to TRBJ1-1; D might be TRBD1 (6 bases). This CDR3 has 16 residues. Germline CDR1 is SEHNR and CDR2 is FQNEAQ (reference sequence). Trimming left V 2 bases short and J 3 bases short, with 16 bases between. This CDR3 reads CASSLRLGRGYTEAFF. The CDR3 DNA is TGTGCCAGCAGCTTACGGTTGGGCAGGGGTTACACTGAAGCTTTCTTT.

The table lists this clone with a few counts. This chain uses TRBV7-8 with TRBJ2-7, with TRBD2 identical over 10 bases. The CDR3 spans 18 residues. CDR1 is SGHVS, CDR2 FQNEAQ, per germline. The ends lost 1 base at V and 4 bases at J; junction bases unmatched: 13. The chain's CDR3 is CASSLVSSRASGSYEQYF. The CDR3 coding sequence is TGTGCCAGCAGCTTAGTTTCCTCTAGGGCTAGCGGGAGTTACGAGCAGTACTTC.

The chain carries TRBV5-1 and TRBJ2-7, with 11 bases aligning to TRBD2. The V gene end was trimmed by 2 bases and the J gene end by 3 bases; junction bases not matched to a gene: 4. This CDR3 has 15 amino acids. The germline gives CDR1 SGHRS, CDR2 YFSETQ. The CDR3 spells CASSFTSGSHYEQYF. The CDR3 DNA reads TGCGCCAGCAGCTTTACTAGCGGGAGCCACTACGAGCAGTACTTC.

V gene TRBV5-1 combines with J gene TRBJ2-2; TRBD1 might be the D (6 bases). The ends were cut back, 3 bases at V and 3 bases at J, with 12 bases in the middle. The CDR3 contains 15 residues. Germline values: CDR1 SGHRS, CDR2 YFSETQ. DNA for the CDR3: TGCGCCAGCAGCTCGACCCAGGGGTACACCGGGGAGCTGTTTTTT. This gives the protein CASSSTQGYTGELFF.